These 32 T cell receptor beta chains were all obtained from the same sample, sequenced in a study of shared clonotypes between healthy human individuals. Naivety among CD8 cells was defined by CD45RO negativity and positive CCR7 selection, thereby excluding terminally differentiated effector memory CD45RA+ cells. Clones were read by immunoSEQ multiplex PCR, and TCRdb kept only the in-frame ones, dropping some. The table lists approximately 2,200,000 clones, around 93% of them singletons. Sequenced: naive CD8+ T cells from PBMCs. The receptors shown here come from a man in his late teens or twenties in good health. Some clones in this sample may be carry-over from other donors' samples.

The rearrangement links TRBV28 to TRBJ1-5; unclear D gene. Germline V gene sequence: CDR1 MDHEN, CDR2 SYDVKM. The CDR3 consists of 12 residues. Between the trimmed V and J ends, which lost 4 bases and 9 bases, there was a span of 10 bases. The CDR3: CASSSETWPQHF. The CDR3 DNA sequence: TGTGCCAGCAGTTCCGAAACGTGGCCCCAGCATTTT.

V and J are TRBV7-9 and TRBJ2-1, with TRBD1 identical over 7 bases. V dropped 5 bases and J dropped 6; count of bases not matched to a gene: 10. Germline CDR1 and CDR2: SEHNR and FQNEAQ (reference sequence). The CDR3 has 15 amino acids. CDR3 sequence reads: CASSTGQTVPNEQFF. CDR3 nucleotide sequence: TGTGCCAGCAGCACGGGACAGACGGTGCCCAATGAGCAGTTCTTC.

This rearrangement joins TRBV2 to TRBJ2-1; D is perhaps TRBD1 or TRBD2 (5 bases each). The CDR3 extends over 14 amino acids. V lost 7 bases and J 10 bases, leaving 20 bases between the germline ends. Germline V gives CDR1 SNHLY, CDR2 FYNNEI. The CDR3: CASTPGPRDGEQFF. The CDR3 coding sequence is TGTGCCAGCACCCCGGGACCACGTGATGGCGAGCAGTTCTTC.

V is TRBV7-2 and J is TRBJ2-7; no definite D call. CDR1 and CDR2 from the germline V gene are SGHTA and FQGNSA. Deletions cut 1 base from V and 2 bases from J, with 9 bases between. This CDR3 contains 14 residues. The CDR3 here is CASSLVAVTYEQYF. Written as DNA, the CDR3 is TGTGCCAGCAGCTTAGTTGCAGTAACCTACGAGCAGTACTTC. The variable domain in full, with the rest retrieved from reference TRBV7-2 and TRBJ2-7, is GAGVSQSPSNKVTEKGKDVELRCDPISGHTALYWYRQSLGQGLEFLIYFQGNSAPDKSGLPSDRFSAERTGGSVSTLTIQRTQQEDSAVYLCASSLVAVTYEQYFGPGTRLTVT.

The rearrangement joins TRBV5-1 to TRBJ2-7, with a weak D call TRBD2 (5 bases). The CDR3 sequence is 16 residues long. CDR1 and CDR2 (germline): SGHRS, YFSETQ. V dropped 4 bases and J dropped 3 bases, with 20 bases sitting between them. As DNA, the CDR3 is TGCGCCAGCAGCACCCCAAGCACTGAGGGAATCTACGAGCAGTACTTC. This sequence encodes CASSTPSTEGIYEQYF.

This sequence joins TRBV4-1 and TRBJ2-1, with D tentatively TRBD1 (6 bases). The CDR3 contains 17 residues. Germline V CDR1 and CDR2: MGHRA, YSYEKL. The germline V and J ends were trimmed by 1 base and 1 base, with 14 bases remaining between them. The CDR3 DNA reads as TGCGCCAGCAGCCAAGGGTTTGGCAGGGGTTCCTACAATGAGCAGTTCTTC. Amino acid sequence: CASSQGFGRGSYNEQFF.

The CDR3 DNA is TGTGCCAGCAGCTCCTACGGGCGGAGCGGATCCTACAATGAGCAGTTCTTC. This translates into CASSSYGRSGSYNEQFF. V is TRBV7-9 and J is TRBJ2-1, with D perhaps matching TRBD2 (5 bases). Trimming stripped 4 bases from V and 1 base from J, with 17 bases between. The CDR3 extends over 17 amino acids. Germline V gives CDR1 SEHNR, CDR2 FQNEAQ (reference sequence).

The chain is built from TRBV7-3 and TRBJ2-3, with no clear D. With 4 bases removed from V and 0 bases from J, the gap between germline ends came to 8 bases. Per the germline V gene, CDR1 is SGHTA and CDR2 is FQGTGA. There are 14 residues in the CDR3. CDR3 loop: CASSSMGSTDTQYF. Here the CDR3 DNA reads TGTGCCAGCAGCTCCATGGGAAGCACAGATACGCAGTATTTT.

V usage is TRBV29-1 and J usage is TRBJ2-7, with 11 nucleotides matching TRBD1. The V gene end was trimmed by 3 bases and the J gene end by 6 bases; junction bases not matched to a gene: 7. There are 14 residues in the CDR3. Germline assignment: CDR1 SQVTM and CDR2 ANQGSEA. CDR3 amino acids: CSVELRDRGFEQYF. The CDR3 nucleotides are TGCAGCGTTGAGCTCCGGGACAGGGGGTTCGAGCAGTACTTC.

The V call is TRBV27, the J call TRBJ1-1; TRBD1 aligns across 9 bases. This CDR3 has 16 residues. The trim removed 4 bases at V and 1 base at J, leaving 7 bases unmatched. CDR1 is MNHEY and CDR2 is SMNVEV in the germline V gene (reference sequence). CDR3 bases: TGTGCCAGCAGTTCCCTCGGACAGGGGACGAACACTGAAGCTTTCTTT. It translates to CASSSLGQGTNTEAFF.

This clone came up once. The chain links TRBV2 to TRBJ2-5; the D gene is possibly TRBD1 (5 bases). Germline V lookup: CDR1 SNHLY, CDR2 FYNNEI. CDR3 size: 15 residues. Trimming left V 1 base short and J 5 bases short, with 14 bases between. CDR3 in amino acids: CASSEVFGPGETQYF. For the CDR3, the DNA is TGTGCCAGCAGTGAAGTATTTGGGCCAGGGGAGACCCAGTACTTC. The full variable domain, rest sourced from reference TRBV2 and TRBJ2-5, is EPEVTQTPSHQVTQMGQEVILRCVPISNHLYFYWYRQILGQKVEFLVSFYNNEISEKSEIFDDQFSVERPDGSNFTLKIRSTKLEDSAMYFCASSEVFGPGETQYFGPGTRLLVL.

The CDR3 DNA reads as TGTGCCAGCAGCGCCGGGACAGGGGAGCGCGAGCAGTACTTC. It codes for CASSAGTGEREQYF. This chain connects TRBV7-9 to TRBJ2-7, with 10 bases matching TRBD1. Germline V CDR1 and CDR2: SEHNR, FQNEAQ (reference sequence). V shed 5 bases, J shed 6 bases, and the junction held 7 bases outside the gene matches. The CDR3 is 14 amino acids.

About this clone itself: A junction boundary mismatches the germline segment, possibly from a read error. The DNA for the CDR3 is TGTGCCAGTAGTATAGATCAACCCGGGGTCCCGCTCCTCTTT. It codes for CASSIDQPGVPLLF. This chain links TRBV19 with TRBJ1-1; no firm D call. This CDR3 has 14 amino acids. The germline gives CDR1 LNHDA, CDR2 SQIVND (reference sequence).

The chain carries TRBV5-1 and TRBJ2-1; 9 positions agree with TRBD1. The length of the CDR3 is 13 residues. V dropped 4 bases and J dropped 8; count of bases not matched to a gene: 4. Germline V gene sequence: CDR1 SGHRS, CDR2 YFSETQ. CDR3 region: CASSQTGGDEQFF. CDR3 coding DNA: TGCGCCAGCAGCCAAACAGGGGGCGATGAGCAGTTCTTC. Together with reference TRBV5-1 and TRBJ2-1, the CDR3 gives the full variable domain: KAGVTQTPRYLIKTRGQQVTLSCSPISGHRSVSWYQQTPGQGLQFLFEYFSETQRNKGNFPGRFSGRQFSNSRSEMNVSTLELGDSALYLCASSQTGGDEQFFGPGTRLTVL.

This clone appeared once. The CDR3 nucleotides are TGCGCCACCCAGGATCGACAGGGCCCGGTAGCTTTCTTT. Translating it yields CATQDRQGPVAFF. The rearrangement uses TRBV10-1 and TRBJ1-1; 7 bases fit TRBD1. Trimming cost V 10 bases and J 10 bases; bases outside gene matches: 15. CDR1 is WNHNN, CDR2 SYGVQD, per germline (reference sequence). The CDR3 totals 13 residues.

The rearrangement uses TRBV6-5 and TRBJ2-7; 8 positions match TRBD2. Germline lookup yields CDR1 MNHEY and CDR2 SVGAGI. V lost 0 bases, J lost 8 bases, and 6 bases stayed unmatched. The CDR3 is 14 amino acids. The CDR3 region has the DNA TGTGCCAGCAGTTACTCTTCTAGCGGGTCCCAGCAGTACTTC. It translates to CASSYSSSGSQQYF.

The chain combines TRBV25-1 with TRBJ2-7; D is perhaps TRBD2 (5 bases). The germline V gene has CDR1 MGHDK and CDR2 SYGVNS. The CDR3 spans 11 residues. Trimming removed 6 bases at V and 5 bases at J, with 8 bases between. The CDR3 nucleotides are TGTGCCAGCAGCGGAGGTAACGAGCAGTACTTC. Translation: CASSGGNEQYF.

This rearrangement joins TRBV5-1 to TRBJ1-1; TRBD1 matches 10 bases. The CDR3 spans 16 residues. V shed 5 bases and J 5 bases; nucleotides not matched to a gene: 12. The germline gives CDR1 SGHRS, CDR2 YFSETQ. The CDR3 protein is CASRDPGTGAGTEAFF. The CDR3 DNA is TGCGCCAGCAGAGATCCCGGGACAGGGGCGGGGACTGAAGCTTTCTTT.

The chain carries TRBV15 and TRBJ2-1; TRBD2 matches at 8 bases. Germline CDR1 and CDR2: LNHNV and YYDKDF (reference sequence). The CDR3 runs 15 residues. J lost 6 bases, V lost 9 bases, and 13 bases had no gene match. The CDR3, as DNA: TGTGCCACAATTCCAGAGCGGGAGTTTCTCAATGAGCAGTTCTTC. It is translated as CATIPEREFLNEQFF.

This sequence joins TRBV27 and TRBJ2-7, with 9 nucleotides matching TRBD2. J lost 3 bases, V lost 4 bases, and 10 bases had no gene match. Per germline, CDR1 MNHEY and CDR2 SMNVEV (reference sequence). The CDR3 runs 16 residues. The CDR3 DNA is TGTGCCAGCAGTTCAAGCAGGGCTAGCGGGATCTACGAGCAGTACTTC. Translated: CASSSSRASGIYEQYF.

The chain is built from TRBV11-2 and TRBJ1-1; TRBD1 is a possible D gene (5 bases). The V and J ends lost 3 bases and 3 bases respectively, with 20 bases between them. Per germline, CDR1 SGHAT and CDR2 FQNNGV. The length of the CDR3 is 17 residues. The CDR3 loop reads CASSFSGARPSDTEAFF. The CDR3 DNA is TGTGCCAGCAGCTTCTCCGGGGCCCGCCCTTCGGACACTGAAGCTTTCTTT. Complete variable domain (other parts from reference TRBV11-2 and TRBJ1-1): EAGVAQSPRYKIIEKRQSVAFWCNPISGHATLYWYQQILGQGPKLLIQFQNNGVVDDSQLPKDRFSAERLKGVDSTLKIQPAKLEDSAVYLCASSFSGARPSDTEAFFGQGTRLTVV.

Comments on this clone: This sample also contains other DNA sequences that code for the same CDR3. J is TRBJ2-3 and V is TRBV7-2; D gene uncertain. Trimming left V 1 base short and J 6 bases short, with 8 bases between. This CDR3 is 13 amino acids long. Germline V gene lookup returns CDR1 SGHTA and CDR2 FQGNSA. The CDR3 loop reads CASSLVSSDTQYF. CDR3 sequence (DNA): TGTGCCAGCAGCTTAGTCAGCAGTGATACGCAGTATTTT.

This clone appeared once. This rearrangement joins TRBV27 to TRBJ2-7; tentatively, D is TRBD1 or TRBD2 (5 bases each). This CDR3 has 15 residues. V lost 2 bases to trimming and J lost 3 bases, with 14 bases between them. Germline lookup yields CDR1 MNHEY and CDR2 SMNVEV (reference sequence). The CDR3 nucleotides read TGTGCCAGCAGTTTAGTAGGTTTGGGGGTCTACGAGCAGTACTTC. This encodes CASSLVGLGVYEQYF.

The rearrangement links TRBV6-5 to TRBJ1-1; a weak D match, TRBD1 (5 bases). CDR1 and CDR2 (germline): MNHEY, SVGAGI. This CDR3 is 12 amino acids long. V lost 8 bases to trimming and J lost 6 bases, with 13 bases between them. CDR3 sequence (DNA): TGTGCCAGCGGCGCAGGGTTCGCTGAAGCTTTCTTT. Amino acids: CASGAGFAEAFF.

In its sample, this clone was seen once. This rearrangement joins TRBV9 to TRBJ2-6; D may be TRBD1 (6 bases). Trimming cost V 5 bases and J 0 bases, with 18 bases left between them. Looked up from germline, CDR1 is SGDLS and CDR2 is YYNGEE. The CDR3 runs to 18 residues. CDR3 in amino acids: CASSWPGQSLSGANVLTF. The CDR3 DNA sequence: TGTGCCAGCAGTTGGCCAGGACAGAGCCTCTCTGGGGCCAACGTCCTGACTTTC. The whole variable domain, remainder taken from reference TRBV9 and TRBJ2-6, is DSGVTQTPKHLITATGQRVTLRCSPRSGDLSVYWYQQSLDQGLQFLIQYYNGEERAKGNILERFSAQQFPDLHSELNLSSLELGDSALYFCASSWPGQSLSGANVLTFGAGSRLTVL.

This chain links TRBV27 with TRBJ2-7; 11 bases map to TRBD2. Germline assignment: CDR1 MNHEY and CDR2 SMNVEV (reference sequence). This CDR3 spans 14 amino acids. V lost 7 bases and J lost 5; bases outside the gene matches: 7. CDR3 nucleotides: TGTGCCAGCACCCCTAGCGGGAGGCGACACGAGCAGTACTTC. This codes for CASTPSGRRHEQYF.

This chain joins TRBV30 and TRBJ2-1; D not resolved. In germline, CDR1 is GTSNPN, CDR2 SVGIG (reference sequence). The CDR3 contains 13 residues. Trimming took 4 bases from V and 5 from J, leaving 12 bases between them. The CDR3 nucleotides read TGTGCCTGGACGCTGAAGGGCGACAATGAGCAGTTCTTC. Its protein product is CAWTLKGDNEQFF.

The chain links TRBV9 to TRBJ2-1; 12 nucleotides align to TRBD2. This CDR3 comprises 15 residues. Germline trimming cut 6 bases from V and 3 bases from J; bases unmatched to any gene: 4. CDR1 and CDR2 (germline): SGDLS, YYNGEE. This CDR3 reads CASTGTSGLYNEQFF. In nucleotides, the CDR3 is TGTGCCAGCACCGGGACTAGCGGGCTCTACAATGAGCAGTTCTTC.

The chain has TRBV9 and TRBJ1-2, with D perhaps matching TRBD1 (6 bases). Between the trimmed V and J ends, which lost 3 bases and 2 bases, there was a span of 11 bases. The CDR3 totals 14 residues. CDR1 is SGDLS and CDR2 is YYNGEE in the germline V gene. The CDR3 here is CASSAGQTNYGYTF. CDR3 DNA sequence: TGTGCCAGCAGCGCCGGACAGACAAACTATGGCTACACCTTC.

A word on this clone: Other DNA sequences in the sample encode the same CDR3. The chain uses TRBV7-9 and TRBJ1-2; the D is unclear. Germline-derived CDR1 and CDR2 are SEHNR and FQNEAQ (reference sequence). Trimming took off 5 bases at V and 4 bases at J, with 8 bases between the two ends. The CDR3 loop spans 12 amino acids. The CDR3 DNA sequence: TGTGCCAGCAGCCCCGGTGGCTATGGCTACACCTTC. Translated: CASSPGGYGYTF.

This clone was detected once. The CDR3 region is CASSLDWNEQFF. As DNA, the CDR3 is TGTGCCAGCAGCTTAGACTGGAATGAGCAGTTCTTC. V is TRBV7-9 and J is TRBJ2-1, with D hard to call. Germline V CDR1 and CDR2: SEHNR, FQNEAQ (reference sequence). The CDR3 has 12 residues. The germline V and J ends were trimmed by 1 base and 7 bases, with 5 bases remaining between them.

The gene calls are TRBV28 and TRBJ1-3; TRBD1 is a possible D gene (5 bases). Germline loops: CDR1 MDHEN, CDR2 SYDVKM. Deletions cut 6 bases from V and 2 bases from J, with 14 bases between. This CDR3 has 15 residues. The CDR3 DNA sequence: TGTGCCAGCAGGACCCAGGGAAGGCCTGGAAACACCATATATTTT. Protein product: CASRTQGRPGNTIYF.